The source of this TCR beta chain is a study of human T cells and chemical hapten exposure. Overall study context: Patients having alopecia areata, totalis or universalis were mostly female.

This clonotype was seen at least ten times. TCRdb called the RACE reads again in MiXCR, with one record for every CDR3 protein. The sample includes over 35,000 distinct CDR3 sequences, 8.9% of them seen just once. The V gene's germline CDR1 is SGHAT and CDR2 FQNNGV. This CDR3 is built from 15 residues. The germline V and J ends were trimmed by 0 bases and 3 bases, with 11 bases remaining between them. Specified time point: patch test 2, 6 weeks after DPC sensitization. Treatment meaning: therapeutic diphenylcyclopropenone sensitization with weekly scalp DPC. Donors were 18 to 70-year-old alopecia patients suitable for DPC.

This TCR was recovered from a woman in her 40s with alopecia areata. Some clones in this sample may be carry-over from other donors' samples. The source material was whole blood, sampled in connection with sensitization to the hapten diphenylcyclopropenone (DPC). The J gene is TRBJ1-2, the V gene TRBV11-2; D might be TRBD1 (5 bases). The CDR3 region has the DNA TGTGCCAGCAGCTTAGAGCCAGCGGGGGACTATGGCTACACCTTC. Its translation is CASSLEPAGDYGYTF.